Shown below are 18 T cell receptor beta chains from a single sample sequenced in a study of control samples from healthy donors and cancer patients. Generated by immunoSEQ multiplex PCR, the TCRdb table keeps only in-frame clones and is missing some. The data hold about 100,000 clones, with less than 90% observed a single time. The sample taken for sequencing was blood. These receptors were collected from a woman aged 50 to 60 in good health.

This sequence joins TRBV7-9 and TRBJ1-1; no firm D call. The V and J ends lost 6 bases and 4 bases respectively, with 12 bases between them. Germline V gene sequence: CDR1 SEHNR, CDR2 FQNEAQ (reference sequence). The CDR3 extends over 13 amino acids. As DNA, the CDR3 is TGTGCCAGCAGGCCAGGCGGGAGCACTGAAGCTTTCTTT. Its protein is CASRPGGSTEAFF.

V is TRBV9 and J is TRBJ2-5; D is possibly TRBD1 or TRBD2 (6 bases each). CDR3 length: 16 amino acids. Per the germline V gene, CDR1 is SGDLS and CDR2 is YYNGEE. The germline V and J ends were trimmed by 3 bases and 4 bases, with 19 bases remaining between them. CDR3 protein: CASSERYMGGRETQYF. CDR3 DNA: TGTGCCAGCAGCGAGAGATATATGGGGGGCCGAGAGACCCAGTACTTC.

V usage is TRBV6-5 and J usage is TRBJ2-3, with D possibly TRBD1 on 6 matching bases. Germline CDR1 and CDR2: MNHEY and SVGAGI. CDR3 length: 14 residues. V was shortened by 5 bases and J by 7 bases, with 16 bases between the two germline ends. DNA of the CDR3: TGTGCCAGCAGTCAACCCAAACAGGGACATACGCAGTATTTT. Protein: CASSQPKQGHTQYF.

This clone was seen just once. The V gene is TRBV12-5, the J gene TRBJ2-7; a possible D gene is TRBD2 (6 bases). V was trimmed by 11 bases and J by 5 bases, leaving 13 bases between them. The length of the CDR3 is 11 residues. Germline CDR1 LGHNT, CDR2 FRNRAP. The chain's CDR3 is CADGRGNEQYV. CDR3 coding DNA: TGTGCTGACGGGAGAGGGAACGAGCAGTACGTC.

The gene calls are TRBV7-9 and TRBJ1-6, with 8 bases matching TRBD1. V shed 1 base, J shed 9 bases, and the junction held 2 bases outside the gene matches. The germline V gene has CDR1 SEHNR and CDR2 FQNEAQ (reference sequence). The CDR3 consists of 14 residues. This CDR3 reads CASSLGQGFSPLHF. Written as DNA, the CDR3 is TGTGCCAGCAGCTTAGGACAGGGGTTTTCACCCCTCCACTTT.

This clone appeared once. The rearrangement links TRBV9 to TRBJ2-1; 14 bases line up with TRBD2. The germline V gene encodes CDR1 SGDLS and CDR2 YYNGEE. The CDR3 sequence is 20 residues long. The trim removed 5 bases at V and 2 bases at J, leaving 15 bases unmatched. The CDR3 sequence is CASSFTGTSGGLRPYNEQFF. The CDR3 bases are TGTGCCAGCAGTTTCACCGGGACTAGCGGGGGATTGCGCCCCTACAATGAGCAGTTCTTC.

This clone was recorded only once. The CDR3, as DNA: TGCGCCAGCAGCTTGGAGACAGGGACGAATCAGCCCCAGCATTTT. Protein sequence: CASSLETGTNQPQHF. The chain is built from TRBV5-1 and TRBJ1-5, with TRBD1 matching 7 bases. The V gene's germline CDR1 is SGHRS and CDR2 YFSETQ. The CDR3 extends over 15 amino acids. Trimming took 0 bases from V and 4 from J; bases not matched to a gene: 4.

The chain is built from TRBV2 and TRBJ2-3; D remains ambiguous. CDR1 SNHLY and CDR2 FYNNEI come from the germline V gene. The CDR3 is made up of 15 amino acids. The germline V and J ends were trimmed by 5 bases and 3 bases, with 15 bases remaining between them. The CDR3 nucleotides read TGTGCCAGCAGTAGGGAACGACGAGAGACAGATACGCAGTATTTT. The encoded protein is CASSRERRETDTQYF.

V is TRBV12-5 and J is TRBJ2-1; 10 bases map to TRBD2. CDR3 length equals 14 residues. CDR1 is LGHNT, CDR2 FRNRAP, per germline. Germline trimming cut 7 bases from V and 7 bases from J; bases unmatched to any gene: 7. The CDR3 coding sequence is TGTGCTAGTGAGATAGCGGGAGGACGGAATGAGCAGTTCTTC. Its translation is CASEIAGGRNEQFF.

A single count supports this clone. The chain recombines TRBV3-1 (or the pseudogene TRBV3-2) with TRBJ2-3; 9 nucleotides match TRBD2. Unmatched junction bases numbered 8, after V lost 2 bases and J lost 2 bases. The CDR3 is 17 residues long. In germline, CDR1 is LGHDT, CDR2 YNNKEL (reference sequence). CDR3 coding DNA: TGTGCCAGCAGCCAACGCGGGGGGGAGATATACACAGATACGCAGTATTTT. This sequence encodes CASSQRGGEIYTDTQYF.

The V gene is TRBV7-9, the J gene TRBJ2-7; D unclear. This CDR3 has 15 amino acids. V was trimmed by 3 bases and J by 4 bases, leaving 16 bases between them. Germline V gene sequence: CDR1 SEHNR, CDR2 FQNEAQ (reference sequence). CDR3 loop: CASSFGGSNGYEQYV. The CDR3 DNA is TGTGCCAGCAGCTTCGGTGGTAGCAACGGGTACGAGCAGTACGTC.

This clone came up once. V usage is TRBV11-1 and J usage is TRBJ1-2, with D perhaps matching TRBD1 (5 bases). Germline V gene data show CDR1 as SGHAT and CDR2 as FQDESV (reference sequence). CDR3 length: 15 residues. The V gene lost 5 bases and the J gene lost 8 bases, with 21 bases spanning the gap. The CDR3 nucleotides read TGTGCCAGCAGCCCTGGACAAGGGTATGTTTTCGGCTACACCTTC. It is translated as CASSPGQGYVFGYTF.

The chain combines TRBV18 with TRBJ1-6, with 8 bases matching TRBD1. Trimming took 5 bases from V and 7 from J; bases not matched to a gene: 4. The CDR3 spans 14 residues. Germline lookup yields CDR1 KGHSH and CDR2 LQKENI. The CDR3 region is CASSEQGDNSPLHF. The CDR3 DNA sequence: TGTGCCAGCTCAGAACAGGGGGACAATTCACCCCTCCACTTT.

This rearrangement joins TRBV3-1 (or the pseudogene TRBV3-2) to TRBJ2-7; the D is unclear. V was trimmed by 4 bases and J by 3 bases, leaving 10 bases between them. The CDR3 sequence is 13 residues long. From germline, CDR1 is LGHDT and CDR2 YNNKEL (reference sequence). The CDR3 here is CASSPDVSYEQYF. The DNA of the CDR3 is TGTGCCAGCAGCCCGGACGTTAGCTACGAGCAGTACTTC.

The rearrangement joins TRBV29-1 to TRBJ1-1; 9 positions agree with TRBD1. The CDR3 is 12 amino acids. Germline values: CDR1 SQVTM, CDR2 ANQGSEA. Trimming at V came to 7 bases and at J to 11 bases, leaving 11 bases not matched to a gene. CDR3 nucleotides: TGCAGCGCCCAGGGGGACAGGGTGAGGGCTTTCTTT. Its translation is CSAQGDRVRAFF.

The gene calls are TRBV7-3 and TRBJ1-3; 8 bases line up with TRBD1. There are 15 residues in the CDR3. Germline-derived CDR1 and CDR2 are SGHTA and FQGTGA. J lost 4 bases, V lost 3 bases, and 5 bases had no gene match. The CDR3 nucleotides are TGTGCCAGCAGCTTTTCAGGGGGCGCCGGAAACACCATATATTTT. Protein sequence: CASSFSGGAGNTIYF. Combining the CDR3 with reference TRBV7-3 and TRBJ1-3 gives the whole variable domain GAGVSQTPSNKVTEKGKYVELRCDPISGHTALYWYRQSLGQGPEFLIYFQGTGAADDSGLPNDRFFAVRPEGSVSTLKIQRTERGDSAVYLCASSFSGGAGNTIYFGEGSWLTVV.

The CDR3 protein is CASSPGGSQETQYF. CDR3 coding DNA: TGTGCCAGCTCACCAGGGGGATCCCAAGAGACCCAGTACTTC. This sequence joins TRBV18 and TRBJ2-5; the D call may be TRBD1 or TRBD2 (5 bases each). Germline V gives CDR1 KGHSH, CDR2 LQKENI. The V and J ends lost 2 bases and 1 base respectively, with 8 bases between them. There are 14 residues in the CDR3.

Only one count was recorded for this clone. The chain has TRBV20-1 and TRBJ2-5; D is undetermined. The germline V gene encodes CDR1 DFQATT and CDR2 SNEGSKA (reference sequence). This CDR3 contains 15 residues. V lost 3 bases, J lost 5 bases, and 19 bases lay in between. The CDR3 DNA follows: TGCAGTGCTAGTGGCAGTAGCCGCGATTTGGAGACCCAGTACTTC. It translates to CSASGSSRDLETQYF.